What follows are 13 T cell receptor beta chains derived from one specimen sequenced in a study of blood T cells in healthy people across ages. A sample-barcoded 5' primer and a J-beta primer mix were used in a second PCR of roughly 7 to 11 cycles. TCRdb reprocessed the 5' RACE reads via MiXCR and lists one record per CDR3 protein. The sample has about 1.5 million distinct CDR3 sequences; approximately 42% are singletons. The sequencing sample was made of blood. The receptor set was obtained from a woman aged 18-29 years in good health.

This clonotype was seen a handful of times. The CDR3 is CASTGQGSHEQYF. In DNA, the CDR3 is TGTGCCAGCACGGGACAGGGGTCTCACGAGCAGTACTTC. V usage is TRBV27 and J usage is TRBJ2-4; 10 bases are a match to TRBD1. The J call may be faulty, since TRBJ2-7 better matches the DNA end. Germline CDR1 is MNHEY and CDR2 is SMNVEV (reference sequence). The CDR3 is 13 amino acids.

This clonotype was observed a few times. The chain employs TRBV11-2 and TRBJ1-2; D not resolved. The V gene lost 2 bases and the J gene lost 4 bases, with 14 bases spanning the gap. The V gene's germline CDR1 is SGHAT and CDR2 FQNNGV. This CDR3 is 15 amino acids long. Here the CDR3 DNA reads TGTGCCAGCAGCTTAAAGTCACTGGCAGCCTATGGCTACACCTTC. It is translated as CASSLKSLAAYGYTF.

This sequence joins TRBV6-6 and TRBJ2-3, with D possibly matching TRBD1 (6 bases). There are 13 residues in the CDR3. Germline CDR1 and CDR2: MNHNY and SVGAGI (reference sequence). V was trimmed by 6 bases and J by 4 bases, leaving 11 bases between them. This chain's CDR3 is CASRTQGSDTQYF. Here the CDR3 DNA reads TGTGCCAGCAGGACGCAGGGGTCAGATACGCAGTATTTT.

This clonotype was seen a few times. V usage is TRBV20-1 and J usage is TRBJ2-7, with 8 bases matching TRBD1. Germline loops: CDR1 DFQATT, CDR2 SNEGSKA (reference sequence). CDR3 length: 13 amino acids. With V trimmed by 5 bases and J by 0 bases, 3 bases remained unmatched. The CDR3 reads CSASDRASYEQYF. The CDR3 DNA sequence: TGCAGTGCTTCGGACAGGGCCTCCTACGAGCAGTACTTC.

A few counts support this clonotype. The chain is built from TRBV4-3 and TRBJ1-2; 7 nucleotides match TRBD1. V trimming: 0 bases; J trimming: 4 bases; junction bases outside the gene matches: 5. The CDR3 contains 15 residues. CDR1 is LGHNA, CDR2 YSLEER, per germline. CDR3 DNA: TGCGCCAGCAGCCAAGAACCCGGGACAGCCTATGGCTACACCTTC. Residues: CASSQEPGTAYGYTF.

V gene TRBV6-1 combines with J gene TRBJ2-1; TRBD2 agrees at 8 bases. The end of the DNA is better explained by TRBJ2-7, so the J call may be wrong. Germline CDR1 MNHNS, CDR2 SASEGT. The CDR3 has 17 amino acids. DNA of the CDR3: TGTGCCAGCAGTGAGGTTACTAGCGGAAGCTCCTACAATGAGCAGTACTTC. It encodes CASSEVTSGSSYNEQYF.

There are many counts of this clonotype. The CDR3: CASSPFGQMTTDTQYF. In nucleotides, the CDR3 is TGCGCCAGCAGCCCCTTTGGACAGATGACCACAGATACGCAGTATTTT. This chain connects TRBV4-1 to TRBJ2-3; weak D call: TRBD1 (6 bases). Germline V gene data show CDR1 as MGHRA and CDR2 as YSYEKL. The V end lost 4 bases, the J end lost 2 bases, and 16 bases lay between the germline ends. The CDR3 sequence is 16 residues long.

This clonotype was picked up a small number of times. The chain uses TRBV29-1 and TRBJ1-2, with D hard to call. Germline CDR1 and CDR2: SQVTM and ANQGSEA. This CDR3 is built from 11 residues. V lost 1 base to trimming and J lost 8 bases, with 8 bases between them. The CDR3 DNA follows: TGCAGCGTTGAAGGCTTTGAGGGCTACACCTTC. It translates to CSVEGFEGYTF.

The V call is TRBV4-3, the J call TRBJ2-7, with a weak D call TRBD2 (5 bases). V was cut by 4 bases and J by 7 bases, with 23 bases left in between. Germline CDR1 reads LGHNA; CDR2 reads YSLEER. The CDR3 has 16 residues. CDR3 residues: CASSPTGYTNYNEQYF. The CDR3 DNA is TGCGCCAGCAGCCCCACGGGGTACACTAACTACAATGAGCAGTACTTC.

The rearrangement joins TRBV6-1 to TRBJ1-2, with D maybe TRBD1 (5 bases). Germline values: CDR1 MNHNS, CDR2 SASEGT. V lost 5 bases to trimming and J lost 2 bases, with 15 bases between them. This CDR3 region has 15 residues. CDR3 nucleotide sequence: TGTGCCAGCAGTATCCGGGGGGGATACAACTATGGCTACACCTTC. Translated, it gives CASSIRGGYNYGYTF.

This clonotype was recorded only once. V gene TRBV6-5 combines with J gene TRBJ2-1; D may be TRBD2 (6 bases). CDR1 is MNHEY and CDR2 is SVGAGI in the germline V gene. The ends were cut back, 5 bases at V and 3 bases at J, with 11 bases in the middle. There are 14 residues in the CDR3. The CDR3 DNA is TGTGCCAGCAGTGCCGGGACTCACTACAATGAGCAGTTCTTC. Its protein is CASSAGTHYNEQFF.

In DNA, the CDR3 is TGTGCCAGCAGCCGCGACCCTTCACCCCTCCACTTT. It encodes CASSRDPSPLHF. The genes are TRBV3-1 and TRBJ1-6, with D uncertain. Germline CDR1 is LGHDT and CDR2 is YNNKEL (reference sequence). Trimming shortened V by 4 bases and J by 9 bases, and 7 bases separated the two germline ends. The CDR3 has 12 amino acids.

The rearrangement uses TRBV7-8 and TRBJ2-1; D is unclear. V was clipped by 5 bases and J by 7 bases, with 18 bases between them. CDR1 and CDR2 (germline): SGHVS, FQNEAQ. The length of the CDR3 is 15 residues. CDR3 DNA: TGTGCCAGCAGCCTCTTCGGCGGTCCCGGGAATGAGCAGTTCTTC. It specifies CASSLFGGPGNEQFF.